This TCR beta chain was captured by sequencing in a study of response to subunit inactivated influenza vaccine. The study, taken as a whole, reports: The authors suggested that few new T cells are recruited per seasonal influenza vaccination.

TCRdb reanalysed the RT-PCR reads using MiXCR and keeps one entry per CDR3 protein. The data contain 500,000 to 600,000 distinct CDR3 sequences, about 15% of them singletons. Comment on this clonotype: Its cognate antigen is unknown.

J lost 0 bases, V lost 5 bases, and 5 bases had no gene match. CDR1 and CDR2 from the germline V gene are SGHRS and YFSETQ. The length of the CDR3 is 15 residues. The TCR comes from a man in his fifties or sixties who received an inactivated influenza vaccine. The sequenced sample was CD4+ T cells sorted from PBMCs, obtained less than 25 months after vaccination. V usage is TRBV5-1 and J usage is TRBJ2-1, with 7 bases aligning to TRBD2. CDR3 sequence reads: CASSPSGASYNEQFF. The CDR3 nucleotides are TGCGCCAGCAGTCCAAGCGGGGCCTCCTACAATGAGCAGTTCTTC.